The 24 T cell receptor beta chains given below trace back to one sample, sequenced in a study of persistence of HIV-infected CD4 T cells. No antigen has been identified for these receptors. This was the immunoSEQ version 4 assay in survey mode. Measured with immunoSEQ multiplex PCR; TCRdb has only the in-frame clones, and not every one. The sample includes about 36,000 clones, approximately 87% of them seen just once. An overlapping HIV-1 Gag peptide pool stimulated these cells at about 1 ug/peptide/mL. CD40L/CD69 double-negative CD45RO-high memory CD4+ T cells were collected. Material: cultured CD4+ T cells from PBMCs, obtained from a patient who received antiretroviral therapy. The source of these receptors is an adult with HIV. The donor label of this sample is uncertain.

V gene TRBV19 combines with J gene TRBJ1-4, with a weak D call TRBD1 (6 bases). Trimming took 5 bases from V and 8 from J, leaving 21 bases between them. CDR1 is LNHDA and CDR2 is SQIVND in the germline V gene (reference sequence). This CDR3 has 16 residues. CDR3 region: CASSLGLRGALEKLFF. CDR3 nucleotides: TGTGCCAGTAGTTTAGGGCTTCGGGGGGCGCTGGAAAAACTGTTTTTT.

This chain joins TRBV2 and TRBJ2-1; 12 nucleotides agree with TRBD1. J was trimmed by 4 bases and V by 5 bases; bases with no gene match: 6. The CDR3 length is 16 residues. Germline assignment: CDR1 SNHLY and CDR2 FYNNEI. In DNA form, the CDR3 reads TGTGCCAGCAGTACCGGGACAGGGGGCTGGTACAATGAGCAGTTCTTC. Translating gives CASSTGTGGWYNEQFF.

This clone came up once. The CDR3 region has the DNA TGTGCCAGCAGCTTAGATTCCAGGGGCGGCTACGAGCAGTACTTC. Its protein product is CASSLDSRGGYEQYF. The V and J genes are TRBV11-3 and TRBJ2-7, with D perhaps matching TRBD1 (6 bases). V was clipped by 0 bases and J by 3 bases, with 12 bases between them. This CDR3 is built from 15 residues. Per germline, CDR1 SGHNT and CDR2 YENEEA.

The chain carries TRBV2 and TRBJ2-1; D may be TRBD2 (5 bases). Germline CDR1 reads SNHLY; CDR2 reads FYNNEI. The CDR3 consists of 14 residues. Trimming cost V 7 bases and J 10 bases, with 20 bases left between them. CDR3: CASNPRSGVGEQFF. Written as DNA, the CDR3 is TGTGCCAGCAATCCTAGGTCCGGGGTGGGAGAGCAGTTCTTC.

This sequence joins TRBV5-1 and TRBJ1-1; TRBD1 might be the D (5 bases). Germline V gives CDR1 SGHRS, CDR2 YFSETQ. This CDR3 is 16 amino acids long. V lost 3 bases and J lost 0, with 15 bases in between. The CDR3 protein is CASSSGGTKMNTEAFF. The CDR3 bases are TGCGCCAGCAGCTCAGGTGGGACGAAGATGAACACTGAAGCTTTCTTT.

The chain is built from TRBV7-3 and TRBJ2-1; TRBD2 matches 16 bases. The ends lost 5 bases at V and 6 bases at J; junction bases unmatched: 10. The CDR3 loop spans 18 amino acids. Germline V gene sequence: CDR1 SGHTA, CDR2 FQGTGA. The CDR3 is CASSSTGTSGGASNEQFF. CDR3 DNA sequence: TGTGCCAGCAGCAGCACCGGGACTAGCGGGGGGGCCTCCAATGAGCAGTTCTTC.

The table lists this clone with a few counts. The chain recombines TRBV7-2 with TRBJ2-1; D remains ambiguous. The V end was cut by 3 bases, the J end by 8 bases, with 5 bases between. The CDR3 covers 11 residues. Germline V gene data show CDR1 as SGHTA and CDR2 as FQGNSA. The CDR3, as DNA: TGTGCCAGCAGCTTCCAGGATGAGCAGTTCTTC. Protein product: CASSFQDEQFF.

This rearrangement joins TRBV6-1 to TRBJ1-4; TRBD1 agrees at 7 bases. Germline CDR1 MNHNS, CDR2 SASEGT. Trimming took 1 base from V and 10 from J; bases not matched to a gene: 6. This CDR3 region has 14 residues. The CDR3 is CASSEGQGRGKLFF. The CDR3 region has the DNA TGTGCCAGCAGTGAAGGACAGGGCCGAGGAAAACTGTTTTTT.

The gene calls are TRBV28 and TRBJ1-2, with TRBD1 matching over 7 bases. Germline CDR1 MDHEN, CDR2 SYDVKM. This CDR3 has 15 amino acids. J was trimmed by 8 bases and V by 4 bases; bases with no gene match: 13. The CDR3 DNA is TGTGCCAGCAGTTCCCCACAGGGGCCCCATATGGGCTACACCTTC. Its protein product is CASSSPQGPHMGYTF.

CDR3 region: CASSLGLAGDQVNTQYF. CDR3 DNA: TGCGCCAGCAGCTTGGGACTAGCGGGGGACCAGGTGAATACGCAGTATTTT. The chain recombines TRBV5-1 with TRBJ2-3; 12 nucleotides match TRBD2. J was trimmed by 7 bases and V by 0 bases; bases with no gene match: 9. CDR3 size: 17 residues. From germline, CDR1 is SGHRS and CDR2 YFSETQ.

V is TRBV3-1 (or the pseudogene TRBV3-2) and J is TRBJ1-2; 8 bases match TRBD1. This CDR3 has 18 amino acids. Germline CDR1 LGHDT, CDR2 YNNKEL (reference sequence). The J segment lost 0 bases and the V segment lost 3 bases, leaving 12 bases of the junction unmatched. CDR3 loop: CASSHQGGGQGPNYGYTF. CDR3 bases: TGTGCCAGCAGCCATCAGGGGGGAGGACAGGGCCCTAACTATGGCTACACCTTC.

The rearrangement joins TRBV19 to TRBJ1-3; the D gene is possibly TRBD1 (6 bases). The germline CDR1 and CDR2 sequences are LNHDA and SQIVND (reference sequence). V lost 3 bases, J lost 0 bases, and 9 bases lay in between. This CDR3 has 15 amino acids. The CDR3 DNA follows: TGTGCCAGTAGTATGAGGGGGGTCTCTGGAAACACCATATATTTT. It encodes CASSMRGVSGNTIYF.

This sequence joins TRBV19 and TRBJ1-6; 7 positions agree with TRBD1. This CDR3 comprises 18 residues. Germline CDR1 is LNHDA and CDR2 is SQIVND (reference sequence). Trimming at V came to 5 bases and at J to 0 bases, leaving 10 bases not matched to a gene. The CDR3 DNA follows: TGTGCCAGTAGTCGGGGACAGTGGGACAGCTCCTATAATTCACCCCTCCACTTT. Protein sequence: CASSRGQWDSSYNSPLHF.

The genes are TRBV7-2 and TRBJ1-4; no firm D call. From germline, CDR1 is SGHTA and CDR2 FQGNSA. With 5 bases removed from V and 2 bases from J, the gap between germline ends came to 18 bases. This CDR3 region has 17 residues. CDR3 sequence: CASSDSPRLGTNEKLFF. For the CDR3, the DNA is TGTGCCAGCAGCGATTCACCCAGGTTGGGCACTAATGAAAAACTGTTTTTT.

CDR3: CASSLPGLTSTDTQYF. CDR3 nucleotides: TGTGCCAGCAGTTTGCCTGGACTTACTAGCACAGATACGCAGTATTTT. The rearrangement links TRBV28 to TRBJ2-3, with D perhaps TRBD2 (5 bases). The CDR3 contains 16 residues. Trimming cost V 3 bases and J 0 bases, with 13 bases left between them. Germline CDR1 reads MDHEN; CDR2 reads SYDVKM.

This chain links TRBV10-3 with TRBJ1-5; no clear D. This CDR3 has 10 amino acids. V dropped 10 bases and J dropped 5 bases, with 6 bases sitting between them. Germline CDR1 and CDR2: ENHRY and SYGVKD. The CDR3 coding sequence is TGTGCCACCCTTCATCAGCCCCAGCATTTT. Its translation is CATLHQPQHF.

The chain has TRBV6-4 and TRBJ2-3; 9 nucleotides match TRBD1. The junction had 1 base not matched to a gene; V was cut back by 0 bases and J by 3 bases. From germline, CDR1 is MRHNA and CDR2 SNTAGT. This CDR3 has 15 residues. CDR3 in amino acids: CASSDSGTGTDTQYF. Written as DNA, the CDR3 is TGTGCCAGCAGTGACTCCGGGACAGGGACAGATACGCAGTATTTT.

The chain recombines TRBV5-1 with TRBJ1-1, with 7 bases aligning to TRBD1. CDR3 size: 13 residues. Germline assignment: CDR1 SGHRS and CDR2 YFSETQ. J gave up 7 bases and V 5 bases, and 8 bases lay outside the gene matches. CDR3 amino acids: CASRLDRDGEAFF. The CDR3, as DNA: TGCGCCAGCAGACTTGACAGGGATGGTGAAGCTTTCTTT.

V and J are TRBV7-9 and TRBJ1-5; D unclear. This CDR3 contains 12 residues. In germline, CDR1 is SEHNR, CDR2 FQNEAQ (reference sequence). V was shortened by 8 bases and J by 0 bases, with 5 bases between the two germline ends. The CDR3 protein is CASGYSNQPQHF. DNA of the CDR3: TGTGCCAGCGGGTATAGCAATCAGCCCCAGCATTTT.

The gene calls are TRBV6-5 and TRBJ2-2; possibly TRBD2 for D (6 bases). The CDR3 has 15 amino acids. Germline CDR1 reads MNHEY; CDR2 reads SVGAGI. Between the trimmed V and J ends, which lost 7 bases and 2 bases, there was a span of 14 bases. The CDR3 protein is CASMFGSGNTGELFF. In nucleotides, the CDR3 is TGTGCCAGCATGTTCGGTAGCGGTAACACCGGGGAGCTGTTTTTT.

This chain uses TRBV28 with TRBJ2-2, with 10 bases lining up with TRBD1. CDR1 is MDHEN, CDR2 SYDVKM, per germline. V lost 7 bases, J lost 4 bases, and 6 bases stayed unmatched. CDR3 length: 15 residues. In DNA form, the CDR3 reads TGTGCCAGCACTAGGACAGGGGGTGGCACCGGGGAGCTGTTTTTT. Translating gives CASTRTGGGTGELFF.

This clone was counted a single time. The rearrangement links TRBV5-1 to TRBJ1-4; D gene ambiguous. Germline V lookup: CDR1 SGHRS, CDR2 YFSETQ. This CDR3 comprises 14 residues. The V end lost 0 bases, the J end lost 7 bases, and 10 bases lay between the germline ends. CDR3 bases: TGCGCCAGCAGCTTGGGGAGTAGCCGTGAAAAACTGTTTTTT. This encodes CASSLGSSREKLFF.

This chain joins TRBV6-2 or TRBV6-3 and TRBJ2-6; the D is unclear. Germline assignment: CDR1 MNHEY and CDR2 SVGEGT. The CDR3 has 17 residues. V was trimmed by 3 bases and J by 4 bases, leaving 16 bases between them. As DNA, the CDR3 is TGTGCCAGCAGTTATATGGTTTCTCATGGCGGGGCCAACGTCCTGACTTTC. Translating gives CASSYMVSHGGANVLTF.

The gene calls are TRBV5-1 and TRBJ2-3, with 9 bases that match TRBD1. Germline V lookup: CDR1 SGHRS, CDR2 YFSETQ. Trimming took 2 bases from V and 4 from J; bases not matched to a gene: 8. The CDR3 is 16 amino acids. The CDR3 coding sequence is TGCGCCAGCAGCTTAGGCCGGGACAGGGCCTCAGATACGCAGTATTTT. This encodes CASSLGRDRASDTQYF.